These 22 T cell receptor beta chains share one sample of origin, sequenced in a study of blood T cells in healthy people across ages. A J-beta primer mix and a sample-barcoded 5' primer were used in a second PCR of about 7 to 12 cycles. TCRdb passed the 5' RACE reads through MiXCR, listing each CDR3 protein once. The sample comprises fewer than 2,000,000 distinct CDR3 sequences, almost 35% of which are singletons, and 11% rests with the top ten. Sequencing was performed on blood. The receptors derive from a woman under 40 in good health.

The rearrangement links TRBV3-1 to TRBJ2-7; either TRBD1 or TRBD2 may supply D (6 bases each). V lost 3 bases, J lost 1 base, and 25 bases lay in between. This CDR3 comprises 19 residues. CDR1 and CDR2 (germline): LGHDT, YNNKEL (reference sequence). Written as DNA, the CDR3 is TGTGCCAGCAGCCACAAACCCTCCCCGGGGGCGAAAGGGTCCTACGAGCAGTACTTC. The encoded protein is CASSHKPSPGAKGSYEQYF.

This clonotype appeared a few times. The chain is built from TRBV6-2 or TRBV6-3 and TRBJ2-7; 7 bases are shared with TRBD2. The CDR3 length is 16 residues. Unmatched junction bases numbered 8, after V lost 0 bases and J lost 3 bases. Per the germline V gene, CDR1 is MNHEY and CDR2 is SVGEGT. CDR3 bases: TGTGCCAGCAGTTACTCGGGAGGGGAATACAGCTACGAGCAGTACTTC. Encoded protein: CASSYSGGEYSYEQYF.

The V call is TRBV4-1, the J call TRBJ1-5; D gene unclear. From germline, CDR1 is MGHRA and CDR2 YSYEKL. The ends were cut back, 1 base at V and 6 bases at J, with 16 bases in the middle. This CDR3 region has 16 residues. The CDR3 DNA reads TGCGCCAGCAGCCAAGGTTCTTTGATCTTAGGTCAGCCCCAGCATTTT. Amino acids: CASSQGSLILGQPQHF.

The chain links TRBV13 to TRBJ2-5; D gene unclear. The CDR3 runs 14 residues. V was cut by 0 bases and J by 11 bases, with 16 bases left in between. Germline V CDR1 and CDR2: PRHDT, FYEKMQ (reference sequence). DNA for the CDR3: TGTGCCAGCAGCTTAGGGCGGTCCACCGGTGAGCAGTACTTC. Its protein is CASSLGRSTGEQYF.

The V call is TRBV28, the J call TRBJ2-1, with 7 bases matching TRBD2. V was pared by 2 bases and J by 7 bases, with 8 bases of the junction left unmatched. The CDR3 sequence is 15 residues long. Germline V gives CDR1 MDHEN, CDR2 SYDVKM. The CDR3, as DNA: TGTGCCAGCAGTTTAGGTCCGAGGGGAGGGAATGAGCAGTTCTTC. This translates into CASSLGPRGGNEQFF.

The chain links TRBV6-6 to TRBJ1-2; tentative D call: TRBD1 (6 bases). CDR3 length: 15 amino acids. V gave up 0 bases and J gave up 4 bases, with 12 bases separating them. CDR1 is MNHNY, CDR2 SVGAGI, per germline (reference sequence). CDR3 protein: CASSYSMGAGYGYTF. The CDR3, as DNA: TGTGCCAGCAGTTACTCGATGGGGGCCGGCTATGGCTACACCTTC.

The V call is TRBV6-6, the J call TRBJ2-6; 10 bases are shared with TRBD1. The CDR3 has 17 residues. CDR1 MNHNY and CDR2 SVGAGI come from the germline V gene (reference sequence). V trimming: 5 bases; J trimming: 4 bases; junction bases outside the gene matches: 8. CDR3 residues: CASSRRQGAEGANVLTF. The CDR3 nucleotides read TGTGCCAGCAGTCGGAGACAGGGGGCGGAAGGGGCCAACGTCCTGACTTTC.

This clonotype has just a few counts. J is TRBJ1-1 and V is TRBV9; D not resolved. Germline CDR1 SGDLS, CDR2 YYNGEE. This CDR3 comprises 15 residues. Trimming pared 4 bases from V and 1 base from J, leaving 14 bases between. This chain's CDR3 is CASSRREVQNTEAFF. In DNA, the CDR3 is TGTGCCAGCAGCCGACGGGAGGTCCAGAACACTGAAGCTTTCTTT.

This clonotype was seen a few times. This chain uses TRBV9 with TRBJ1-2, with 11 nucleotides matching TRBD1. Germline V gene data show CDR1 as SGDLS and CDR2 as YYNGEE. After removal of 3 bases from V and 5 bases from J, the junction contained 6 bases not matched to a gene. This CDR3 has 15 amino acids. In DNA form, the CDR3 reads TGTGCCAGCAGCGCCGGACAGGGGGCAAAGTATGGCTACACCTTC. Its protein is CASSAGQGAKYGYTF.

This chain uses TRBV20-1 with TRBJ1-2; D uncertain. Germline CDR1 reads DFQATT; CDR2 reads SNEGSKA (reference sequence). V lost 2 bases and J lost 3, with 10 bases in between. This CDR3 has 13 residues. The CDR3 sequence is CSARSGEDYGYTF. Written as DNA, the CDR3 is TGCAGTGCTAGATCCGGGGAGGACTATGGCTACACCTTC.

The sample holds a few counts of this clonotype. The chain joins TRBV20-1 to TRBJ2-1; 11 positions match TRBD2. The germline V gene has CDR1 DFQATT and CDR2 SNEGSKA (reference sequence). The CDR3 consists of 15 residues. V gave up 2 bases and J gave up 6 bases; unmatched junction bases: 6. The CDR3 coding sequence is TGCAGTGCTAGACCGGGGACTAGCGGTAGCAATGAGCAGTTCTTC. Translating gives CSARPGTSGSNEQFF.

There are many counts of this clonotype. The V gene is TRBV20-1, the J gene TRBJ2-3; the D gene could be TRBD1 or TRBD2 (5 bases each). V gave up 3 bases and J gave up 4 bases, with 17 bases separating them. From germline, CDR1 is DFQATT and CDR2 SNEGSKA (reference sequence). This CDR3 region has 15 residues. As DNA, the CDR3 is TGCAGTGCTAGTGGGGACCCCGGAGTACCAGATACGCAGTATTTT. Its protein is CSASGDPGVPDTQYF.

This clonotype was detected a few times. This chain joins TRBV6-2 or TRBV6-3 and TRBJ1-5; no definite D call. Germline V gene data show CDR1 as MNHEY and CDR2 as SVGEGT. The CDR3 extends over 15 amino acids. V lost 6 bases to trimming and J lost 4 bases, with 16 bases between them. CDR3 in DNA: TGTGCCAGCAGCCGTGGGCCTCGGGGTAATCAGCCCCAGCATTTT. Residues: CASSRGPRGNQPQHF.

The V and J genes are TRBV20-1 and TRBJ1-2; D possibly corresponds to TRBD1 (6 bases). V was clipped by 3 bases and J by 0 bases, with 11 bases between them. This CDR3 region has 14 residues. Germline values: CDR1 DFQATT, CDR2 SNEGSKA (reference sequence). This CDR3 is CSASGTQANYGYTF. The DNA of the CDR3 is TGCAGTGCTAGTGGGACACAGGCTAACTATGGCTACACCTTC.

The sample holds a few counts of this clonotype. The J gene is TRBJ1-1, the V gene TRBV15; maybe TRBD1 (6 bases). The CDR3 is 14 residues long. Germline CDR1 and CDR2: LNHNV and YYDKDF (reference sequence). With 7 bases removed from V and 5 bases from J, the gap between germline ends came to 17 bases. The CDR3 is CATIGGGGATEAFF. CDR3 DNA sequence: TGTGCCACCATTGGTGGTGGGGGGGCTACTGAAGCTTTCTTT. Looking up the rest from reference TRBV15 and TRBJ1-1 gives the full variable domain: DAMVIQNPRYQVTQFGKPVTLSCSQTLNHNVMYWYQQKSSQAPKLLFHYYDKDFNNEADTPDNFQSRRPNTSFCFLDIRSPGLGDTAMYLCATIGGGGATEAFFGQGTRLTVV.

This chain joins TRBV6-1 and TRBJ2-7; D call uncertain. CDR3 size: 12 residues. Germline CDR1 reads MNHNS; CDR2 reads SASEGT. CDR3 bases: TGTGCGGCGAAAGCTACCTCCTACGAGCAGTACTTC. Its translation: CAAKATSYEQYF.

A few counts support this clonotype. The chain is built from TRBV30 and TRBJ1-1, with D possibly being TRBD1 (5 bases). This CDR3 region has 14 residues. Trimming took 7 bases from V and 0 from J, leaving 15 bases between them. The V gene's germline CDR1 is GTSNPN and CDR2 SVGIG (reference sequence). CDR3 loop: CASTTGPMNTEAFF. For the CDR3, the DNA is TGTGCCTCGACTACAGGACCGATGAACACTGAAGCTTTCTTT.

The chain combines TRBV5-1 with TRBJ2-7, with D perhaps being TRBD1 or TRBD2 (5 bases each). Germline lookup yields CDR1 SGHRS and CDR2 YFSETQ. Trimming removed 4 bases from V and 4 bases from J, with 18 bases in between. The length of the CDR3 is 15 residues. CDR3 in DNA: TGCGCCAGCAGCCCAGGACACGTCGGGGAATACGAGCAGTACTTC. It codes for CASSPGHVGEYEQYF. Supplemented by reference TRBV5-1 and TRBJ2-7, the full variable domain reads KAGVTQTPRYLIKTRGQQVTLSCSPISGHRSVSWYQQTPGQGLQFLFEYFSETQRNKGNFPGRFSGRQFSNSRSEMNVSTLELGDSALYLCASSPGHVGEYEQYFGPGTRLTVT.

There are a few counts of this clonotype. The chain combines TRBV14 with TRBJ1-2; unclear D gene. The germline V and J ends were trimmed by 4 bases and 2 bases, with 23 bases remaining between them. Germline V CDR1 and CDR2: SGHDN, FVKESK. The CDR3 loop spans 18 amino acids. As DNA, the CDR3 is TGTGCCAGCAGCCCCCCTAGAGTCAGGCCGAAGAAAAACTATGGCTACACCTTC. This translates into CASSPPRVRPKKNYGYTF.

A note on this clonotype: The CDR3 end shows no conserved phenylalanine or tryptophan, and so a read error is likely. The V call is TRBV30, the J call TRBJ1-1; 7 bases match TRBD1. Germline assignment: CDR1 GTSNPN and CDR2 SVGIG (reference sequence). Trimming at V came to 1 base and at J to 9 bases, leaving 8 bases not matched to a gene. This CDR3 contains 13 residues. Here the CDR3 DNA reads TGTGCCTGGAGTGCCCTAGGGGGACAGAAAGCTTTCTGT. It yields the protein CAWSALGGQKAFC.

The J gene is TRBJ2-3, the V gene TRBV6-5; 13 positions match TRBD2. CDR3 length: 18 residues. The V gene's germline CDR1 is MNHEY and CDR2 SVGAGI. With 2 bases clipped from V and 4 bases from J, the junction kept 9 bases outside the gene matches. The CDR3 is CASSYLWTSGSNPDTQYF. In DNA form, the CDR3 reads TGTGCCAGCAGTTACCTCTGGACTAGCGGGAGCAACCCAGATACGCAGTATTTT.

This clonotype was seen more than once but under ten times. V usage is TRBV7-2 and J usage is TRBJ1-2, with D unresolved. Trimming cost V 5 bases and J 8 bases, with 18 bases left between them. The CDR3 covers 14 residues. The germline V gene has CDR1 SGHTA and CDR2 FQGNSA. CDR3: CASSLNTLILGYTF. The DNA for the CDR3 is TGTGCCAGCAGCCTAAATACTCTAATATTGGGCTACACCTTC. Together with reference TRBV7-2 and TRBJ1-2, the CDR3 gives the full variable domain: GAGVSQSPSNKVTEKGKDVELRCDPISGHTALYWYRQSLGQGLEFLIYFQGNSAPDKSGLPSDRFSAERTGGSVSTLTIQRTQQEDSAVYLCASSLNTLILGYTFGSGTRLTVV.